This passage covers 22 T cell receptor beta chains from one sample sequenced in a study of blood T cell repertoires in COVID-19. Sequencing was performed with immunoSEQ multiplex PCR; in TCRdb, only in-frame clones are kept and a portion is missing. Of 410,000 or so clones listed, just over 85% are singletons. The sequenced sample consisted of peripheral blood. These receptors all come from a woman aged 25-40 years with active or convalescent COVID-19.

Comments on this clone: The sample has other DNA sequences that encode this CDR3 too. V gene TRBV7-9 combines with J gene TRBJ2-7, with D unresolved. The ends were cut back, 5 bases at V and 3 bases at J, with 11 bases in the middle. The germline V gene has CDR1 SEHNR and CDR2 FQNEAQ (reference sequence). The CDR3 has 13 residues. CDR3 in amino acids: CASSLRLDYEQYF. CDR3 coding DNA: TGTGCCAGCAGCCTACGACTGGACTACGAGCAGTACTTC. Complete variable domain (other parts from reference TRBV7-9 and TRBJ2-7): DTGVSQNPRHKITKRGQNVTFRCDPISEHNRLYWYRQTLGQGPEFLTYFQNEAQLEKSRLLSDRFSAERPKGSFSTLEIQRTEQGDSAMYLCASSLRLDYEQYFGPGTRLTVT.

The chain has TRBV30 and TRBJ1-5, with 10 positions matching TRBD1. CDR3 length: 15 residues. Germline values: CDR1 GTSNPN, CDR2 SVGIG (reference sequence). Trimming removed 4 bases from V and 6 bases from J; junction bases left unmatched: 9. The chain's CDR3 is CAWNSGTGDSQPQHF. CDR3 DNA: TGTGCCTGGAACAGTGGGACAGGGGACAGTCAGCCCCAGCATTTT.

This clone was detected only a few times. V is TRBV28 and J is TRBJ1-2; weak D call: TRBD1 (6 bases). The germline gives CDR1 MDHEN, CDR2 SYDVKM. The length of the CDR3 is 12 residues. V lost 7 bases to trimming and J lost 3 bases, with 9 bases between them. The CDR3 spells CASTGVHYGYTF. CDR3 in DNA: TGTGCCAGCACAGGGGTGCACTATGGCTACACCTTC.

J is TRBJ1-5 and V is TRBV20-1, with a possible D match to TRBD1 (5 bases). Trimming cost V 3 bases and J 6 bases, with 12 bases left between them. There are 13 residues in the CDR3. Per germline, CDR1 DFQATT and CDR2 SNEGSKA (reference sequence). The CDR3 here is CSASGAPSQPQHF. DNA of the CDR3: TGCAGTGCTAGTGGGGCGCCGAGTCAGCCCCAGCATTTT.

This chain connects TRBV6-5 to TRBJ2-3; the D gene is possibly TRBD1 (5 bases). CDR3 length: 15 amino acids. Germline CDR1 reads MNHEY; CDR2 reads SVGAGI. V lost 6 bases and J lost 5, with 18 bases in between. The CDR3 here is CASSYLPGRGDTQYF. The CDR3 coding sequence is TGTGCCAGCAGCTACCTTCCGGGTAGGGGAGATACGCAGTATTTT.

This chain links TRBV7-2 with TRBJ1-4; possibly TRBD1 for D (6 bases). The CDR3 is 19 residues long. CDR1 is SGHTA and CDR2 is FQGNSA in the germline V gene. Trimming shortened V by 3 bases and J by 0 bases, and 20 bases separated the two germline ends. CDR3 nucleotides: TGTGCCAGCAGCTTGGCCCCGGGACACACAATTGCAACTAATGAAAAACTGTTTTTT. Protein: CASSLAPGHTIATNEKLFF. Supplemented by reference TRBV7-2 and TRBJ1-4, the full variable domain reads GAGVSQSPSNKVTEKGKDVELRCDPISGHTALYWYRQSLGQGLEFLIYFQGNSAPDKSGLPSDRFSAERTGGSVSTLTIQRTQQEDSAVYLCASSLAPGHTIATNEKLFFGSGTQLSVL.

The chain uses TRBV25-1 and TRBJ1-5; D unresolved. Trimming stripped 3 bases from V and 8 bases from J, with 11 bases between. Germline V lookup: CDR1 MGHDK, CDR2 SYGVNS. The CDR3 sequence is 13 residues long. Here the CDR3 reads CASSDSPGKPQHF. The CDR3 region has the DNA TGTGCCAGCAGTGATTCTCCGGGGAAGCCCCAGCATTTT.

The V call is TRBV20-1, the J call TRBJ1-2; no firm D call. CDR3 length equals 11 residues. CDR1 is DFQATT, CDR2 SNEGSKA, per germline (reference sequence). V lost 6 bases and J lost 7, with 12 bases in between. CDR3 nucleotides: TGCAGTGCCCCGGTGGGAGGTGGCTACACCTTC. Its protein product is CSAPVGGGYTF.

In the case of this clone: The same CDR3 is also encoded by other DNA sequences in this sample. V usage is TRBV10-3 and J usage is TRBJ1-2, with D uncertain. V lost 0 bases and J lost 4, with 9 bases in between. CDR1 is ENHRY and CDR2 is SYGVKD in the germline V gene. CDR3 length: 14 amino acids. CDR3 loop: CAISESAGIYGYTF. The CDR3 nucleotides read TGTGCCATCAGTGAGTCGGCAGGCATCTATGGCTACACCTTC.

The V gene is TRBV27, the J gene TRBJ2-5, with 10 nucleotides matching TRBD2. Trimming at V came to 5 bases and at J to 5 bases, leaving 5 bases not matched to a gene. In germline, CDR1 is MNHEY, CDR2 SMNVEV (reference sequence). This CDR3 has 14 amino acids. CDR3 nucleotide sequence: TGTGCCAGCAGTCCCGCTAGCGGGGGCGAGACCCAGTACTTC. Amino acids: CASSPASGGETQYF.

Remarks on this clone: Other DNA sequences in the sample encode the same CDR3. CDR3 in amino acids: CASSLGGSYEQYF. CDR3 DNA: TGTGCCAGCAGTTTGGGGGGGAGTTACGAGCAGTACTTC. The chain is built from TRBV12-3 or TRBV12-4 and TRBJ2-7, with 7 bases matching TRBD2. Germline trimming cut 3 bases from V and 4 bases from J; bases unmatched to any gene: 3. The CDR3 contains 13 residues.

The chain combines TRBV5-1 with TRBJ1-2; 9 bases are a match to TRBD1. Germline V gives CDR1 SGHRS, CDR2 YFSETQ. The CDR3 extends over 15 amino acids. With V trimmed by 3 bases and J by 4 bases, 7 bases remained unmatched. The CDR3 here is CASSSDRDRVYGYTF. CDR3 bases: TGCGCCAGCAGCTCGGACCGGGACAGGGTCTATGGCTACACCTTC.

The chain carries TRBV19 and TRBJ1-1; no definite D call. Germline CDR1 and CDR2: LNHDA and SQIVND (reference sequence). The V gene lost 6 bases and the J gene lost 0 bases, with 8 bases spanning the gap. CDR3 length: 13 amino acids. CDR3 coding DNA: TGTGCCAGTAGCGAGGTAATGAACACTGAAGCTTTCTTT. Amino acid sequence: CASSEVMNTEAFF.

This chain joins TRBV29-1 and TRBJ1-2, with 9 bases aligning to TRBD1. Germline CDR1 reads SQVTM; CDR2 reads ANQGSEA. Unmatched junction bases numbered 5, after V lost 6 bases and J lost 9 bases. CDR3 size: 11 residues. DNA for the CDR3: TGCAGCGTGTCCGGACAGGGGAGCTACACCTTC. Its protein is CSVSGQGSYTF.

The chain has TRBV7-8 and TRBJ1-1; D is perhaps TRBD1 (6 bases). The CDR3 has 14 amino acids. The V end lost 3 bases, the J end lost 0 bases, and 8 bases lay between the germline ends. CDR1 SGHVS and CDR2 FQNEAQ come from the germline V gene. The CDR3 nucleotides read TGTGCCAGCAGCTTTGGGACAATGAACACTGAAGCTTTCTTT. This translates into CASSFGTMNTEAFF. The full variable domain, with the rest looked up from reference TRBV7-8 and TRBJ1-1, is GAGVSQSPRYKVAKRGQDVALRCDPISGHVSLFWYQQALGQGPEFLTYFQNEAQLDKSGLPSDRFFAERPEGSVSTLKIQRTQQEDSAVYLCASSFGTMNTEAFFGQGTRLTVV.

The chain uses TRBV2 and TRBJ1-5; no definite D call. V was cut by 10 bases and J by 0 bases, with 13 bases left in between. This CDR3 is 14 amino acids long. Per the germline V gene, CDR1 is SNHLY and CDR2 is FYNNEI. In nucleotides, the CDR3 is TGTGCCACCAGGCCAGACAATAGCAATCAGCCCCAGCATTTT. Protein product: CATRPDNSNQPQHF.

This clone was observed a few times. The J gene is TRBJ2-7, the V gene TRBV13; 8 nucleotides match TRBD1. CDR1 is PRHDT and CDR2 is FYEKMQ in the germline V gene (reference sequence). The CDR3 contains 16 residues. V shed 1 base and J 4 bases; nucleotides not matched to a gene: 9. The CDR3 DNA reads as TGTGCCAGCAGCTTAGAGGGGACAGGTCTCTCGTACGAGCAGTACTTC. Protein product: CASSLEGTGLSYEQYF.

Ten or more counts support this clone. This same CDR3 is encoded by further DNA sequences in the sample. V usage is TRBV5-1 and J usage is TRBJ1-1, with a tentative D call TRBD1 (6 bases). Germline lookup yields CDR1 SGHRS and CDR2 YFSETQ. This CDR3 spans 14 amino acids. Trimming removed 3 bases at V and 3 bases at J, with 12 bases between. The CDR3 DNA reads as TGCGCCAGCAGCTCGTCGACAGGTCACACTGAAGCTTTCTTT. Translating it yields CASSSSTGHTEAFF.

This rearrangement joins TRBV6-5 to TRBJ2-3; D unclear. The CDR3 sequence is 14 residues long. V shed 8 bases and J shed 0 bases, with 12 bases lying between them. Germline V gene data show CDR1 as MNHEY and CDR2 as SVGAGI. CDR3: CASFSRSSTDTQYF. For the CDR3, the DNA is TGTGCCAGCTTTTCCAGGTCTAGCACAGATACGCAGTATTTT.

The chain joins TRBV6-6 to TRBJ1-1, with 9 bases identical to TRBD1. The V segment lost 6 bases and the J segment 5 bases; nucleotides outside the gene matches: 7. This CDR3 comprises 14 residues. Germline CDR1 MNHNY, CDR2 SVGAGI (reference sequence). The CDR3 loop reads CASSKQGASTEAFF. The DNA of the CDR3 is TGTGCCAGCAGCAAACAGGGGGCGAGTACTGAAGCTTTCTTT.

The rearrangement links TRBV29-1 to TRBJ1-5, with a weak D call TRBD1 (5 bases). In germline, CDR1 is SQVTM, CDR2 ANQGSEA. This CDR3 contains 14 residues. The V and J ends lost 5 bases and 4 bases respectively, with 15 bases between them. The CDR3 sequence is CSVKKDGGNQPQHF. The CDR3 DNA follows: TGCAGCGTTAAAAAGGACGGGGGAAATCAGCCCCAGCATTTT.

The V and J genes are TRBV2 and TRBJ2-5, with TRBD2 identical over 10 bases. The CDR3 consists of 16 residues. Germline CDR1 is SNHLY and CDR2 is FYNNEI. The V and J ends lost 2 bases and 3 bases, in that order; junction bases with no gene match: 6. The CDR3 loop reads CASSEPGLADKETQYF. For the CDR3, the DNA is TGTGCCAGCAGTGAACCTGGACTAGCGGACAAAGAGACCCAGTACTTC.